Below, 21 T cell receptor beta chains from the same sample are listed, as sequenced in a study of T-cell reconstitution after alpha-beta-depleted transplantation in children. Unique molecular identifiers were used to barcode this TCRbeta library. Each CDR3 protein gets one entry after TCRdb re-called the PCR reads with MiXCR. Here the sample spans about 980,000 distinct CDR3 sequences, under 30% being singletons. This specimen consisted of PBMCs, mostly from graft donor cells, obtained 360 days after TCRalphabeta/CD19-depleted stem cell transplant. Receptors originate from a boy younger than two who had a stem cell transplant for SCID, so the T cells may come from the graft donor.

V usage is TRBV9 and J usage is TRBJ2-1; D not resolved. The V gene's germline CDR1 is SGDLS and CDR2 YYNGEE. CDR3 size: 16 residues. With 0 bases removed from V and 4 bases from J, the gap between germline ends came to 14 bases. The CDR3 here is CASSVEGSYIYNEQFF. CDR3 nucleotide sequence: TGTGCCAGCAGCGTAGAGGGCAGTTATATATACAATGAGCAGTTCTTC.

The J gene is TRBJ2-1, the V gene TRBV5-1, with 8 positions matching TRBD2. CDR1 and CDR2 (germline): SGHRS, YFSETQ. The CDR3 has 17 residues. V trimming: 0 bases; J trimming: 4 bases; junction bases outside the gene matches: 9. The CDR3 loop is CASSLAPSGGPYNEQFF. CDR3 nucleotides: TGCGCCAGCAGCTTGGCTCCGAGCGGGGGCCCTTACAATGAGCAGTTCTTC.

This chain connects TRBV18 to TRBJ2-3; D is perhaps TRBD1 (5 bases). Germline V gene lookup returns CDR1 KGHSH and CDR2 LQKENI. The CDR3 covers 16 residues. The V end lost 0 bases, the J end lost 0 bases, and 10 bases lay between the germline ends. The CDR3 DNA follows: TGTGCCAGCTCACCACCGCTGGGGCTCAGCACAGATACGCAGTATTTT. As protein: CASSPPLGLSTDTQYF.

V gene TRBV20-1 combines with J gene TRBJ1-2; the D is unclear. Between the trimmed V and J ends, which lost 0 bases and 1 base, there was a span of 12 bases. The CDR3 sequence is 15 residues long. Germline V gene sequence: CDR1 DFQATT, CDR2 SNEGSKA (reference sequence). CDR3 sequence reads: CSARDALVGNYGYTF. In nucleotides, the CDR3 is TGCAGTGCTAGAGATGCCCTCGTGGGTAACTATGGCTACACCTTC.

This clonotype was seen only a few times. The V gene is TRBV7-2, the J gene TRBJ1-2, with D tentatively TRBD1 (6 bases). The V gene lost 4 bases and the J gene lost 5 bases, with 11 bases spanning the gap. The CDR3 spans 13 residues. CDR1 and CDR2 from the germline V gene are SGHTA and FQGNSA. CDR3 loop: CASSWTEPYGYTF. The CDR3, as DNA: TGTGCCAGCAGCTGGACAGAGCCATATGGCTACACCTTC.

This clonotype was counted many times. This rearrangement joins TRBV6-5 to TRBJ1-1; D not resolved. Trimming removed 2 bases at V and 1 base at J, with 14 bases between. Germline V CDR1 and CDR2: MNHEY, SVGAGI. The CDR3 contains 16 residues. The CDR3 sequence: CASSYLSLERNTEAFF. The DNA of the CDR3 is TGTGCCAGCAGTTACCTTTCCCTCGAGAGGAACACTGAAGCTTTCTTT.

This clonotype was detected only a few times. The rearrangement joins TRBV5-1 to TRBJ2-3, with D perhaps given as TRBD1 or TRBD2 (6 bases each). Trimming left V 5 bases short and J 7 bases short, with 14 bases between. This CDR3 spans 13 amino acids. Looked up from germline, CDR1 is SGHRS and CDR2 is YFSETQ. The CDR3 protein is CASRQGGGNTQYF. For the CDR3, the DNA is TGCGCCAGCAGACAGGGTGGAGGGAATACGCAGTATTTT. Looking up the rest from reference TRBV5-1 and TRBJ2-3 gives the full variable domain: KAGVTQTPRYLIKTRGQQVTLSCSPISGHRSVSWYQQTPGQGLQFLFEYFSETQRNKGNFPGRFSGRQFSNSRSEMNVSTLELGDSALYLCASRQGGGNTQYFGPGTRLTVL.

This clonotype has ten or more counts. The chain combines TRBV5-1 with TRBJ2-1; D is ambiguous. The germline V gene has CDR1 SGHRS and CDR2 YFSETQ. The CDR3 sequence is 11 residues long. Trimming took off 0 bases at V and 10 bases at J, with 5 bases between the two ends. The CDR3, as DNA: TGCGCCAGCAGCTTGGGACCCGAGCAGTTCTTC. Its translation: CASSLGPEQFF.

This clonotype has just a few counts. The gene calls are TRBV24-1 and TRBJ2-1; D remains unclear. V lost 6 bases and J 10 bases, leaving 15 bases between the germline ends. The CDR3 has 13 amino acids. Per the germline V gene, CDR1 is KGHDR and CDR2 is SFDVKD. CDR3: CATSQGPTLEQFF. CDR3 coding DNA: TGTGCCACCAGTCAAGGCCCAACCTTGGAGCAGTTCTTC.

This chain connects TRBV5-5 to TRBJ2-7; D might be TRBD2 (5 bases). Trimming shortened V by 2 bases and J by 6 bases, and 9 bases separated the two germline ends. This CDR3 spans 12 amino acids. CDR1 is SGHKS, CDR2 YYEKEE, per germline (reference sequence). The CDR3 protein is CASSLPGVEQYF. The CDR3, as DNA: TGTGCCAGCAGCTTACCCGGGGTCGAGCAGTACTTC.

In its sample, this clonotype was seen many times. The chain is built from TRBV27 and TRBJ2-7; unclear D gene. Germline CDR1 reads MNHEY; CDR2 reads SMNVEV (reference sequence). The germline V and J ends were trimmed by 10 bases and 6 bases, with 16 bases remaining between them. The CDR3 length is 12 residues. CDR3 coding DNA: TGTGCCACTCGACCCGAACGTGTCGAGCAGTACTTC. Its protein is CATRPERVEQYF.

The sample holds a few counts of this clonotype. This chain joins TRBV20-1 and TRBJ2-7; weak D call: TRBD2 (6 bases). The V end was cut by 5 bases, the J end by 0 bases, with 17 bases between. CDR3 length: 15 amino acids. Germline V gene data show CDR1 as DFQATT and CDR2 as SNEGSKA (reference sequence). CDR3 DNA sequence: TGCAGTGCTCGCTCAGCGGGCCTTAGCTCCTACGAGCAGTACTTC. It translates to CSARSAGLSSYEQYF.

This clonotype showed up just a few times. The chain links TRBV20-1 to TRBJ1-6; 7 bases line up with TRBD1. CDR1 is DFQATT and CDR2 is SNEGSKA in the germline V gene (reference sequence). Trimming took 2 bases from V and 3 from J; bases not matched to a gene: 4. This CDR3 is built from 15 residues. In DNA, the CDR3 is TGCAGTGCTAGACCGACAGGGAACTATAATTCACCCCTCCACTTT. Amino acid sequence: CSARPTGNYNSPLHF.

This clonotype was found a few times. The DNA of the CDR3 is TGCGCCAGCGGCACGGCAGATACGCAGTATTTT. Encoded protein: CASGTADTQYF. The chain employs TRBV5-1 and TRBJ2-3; D remains ambiguous. The V gene's germline CDR1 is SGHRS and CDR2 YFSETQ. The CDR3 extends over 11 amino acids. V shed 7 bases and J shed 4 bases, with 7 bases lying between them.

This clonotype was seen a handful of times. The chain is built from TRBV12-3 or TRBV12-4 and TRBJ2-5; D ambiguous. V lost 3 bases and J 1 base, leaving 12 bases between the germline ends. The length of the CDR3 is 15 residues. The CDR3 DNA reads TGTGCCAGCAGTTTGGGTGTCCCCAGCCAAGAGACCCAGTACTTC. It codes for CASSLGVPSQETQYF.

This clonotype was seen a handful of times. The rearrangement uses TRBV27 and TRBJ2-7; TRBD1 is a possible D gene (6 bases). Between the trimmed V and J ends, which lost 4 bases and 4 bases, there was a span of 14 bases. Germline CDR1 reads MNHEY; CDR2 reads SMNVEV (reference sequence). This CDR3 spans 14 amino acids. CDR3 DNA sequence: TGTGCCAGCAGTTCGCAGGGGATTTCGTACGAGCAGTACTTC. This encodes CASSSQGISYEQYF.

V and J are TRBV20-1 and TRBJ2-4; 10 bases map to TRBD2. The V segment lost 6 bases and the J segment 0 bases; nucleotides outside the gene matches: 5. This CDR3 has 15 residues. Germline values: CDR1 DFQATT, CDR2 SNEGSKA (reference sequence). This CDR3 is CSALTSGVAKNIQYF. The CDR3 DNA is TGCAGTGCCCTAACTAGCGGGGTAGCCAAAAACATTCAGTACTTC.

A few counts support this clonotype. V is TRBV20-1 and J is TRBJ2-5; TRBD1 is a possible D gene (6 bases). V was trimmed by 4 bases and J by 5 bases, leaving 14 bases between them. The CDR3 runs to 13 residues. Germline V gene sequence: CDR1 DFQATT, CDR2 SNEGSKA (reference sequence). In DNA, the CDR3 is TGCAGTGCTATCCTGGGGGCTTCGGAGACCCAGTACTTC. Its translation is CSAILGASETQYF.

This chain uses TRBV2 with TRBJ2-3; D might be TRBD2 (6 bases). Germline CDR1 is SNHLY and CDR2 is FYNNEI. The length of the CDR3 is 17 residues. V lost 6 bases and J 4 bases, leaving 23 bases between the germline ends. The CDR3 DNA reads as TGTGCCAGCAGCGGTCCCTTAGGTGGAGGAGGGGCAGATACGCAGTATTTT. The encoded protein is CASSGPLGGGGADTQYF.

Worth noting for this clonotype: At one end, the junction sequence differs from germline, possibly due to a read error. The chain couples TRBV20-1 to TRBJ2-1; D unresolved. The CDR3 covers 11 residues. Per germline, CDR1 DFQATT and CDR2 SNEGSKA (reference sequence). CDR3 DNA sequence: TGCAGCGTGAGACTCGTCGATGATCAGTTCTTC. Translating it yields CSVRLVDDQFF.

The chain has TRBV5-1 and TRBJ2-1; tentatively, D is TRBD2 (7 bases). The CDR3 length is 15 residues. V gave up 4 bases and J gave up 7 bases, with 18 bases separating them. In germline, CDR1 is SGHRS, CDR2 YFSETQ. CDR3 sequence reads: CASSVRAAGANEQFF. CDR3 coding DNA: TGCGCCAGCAGCGTCCGGGCTGCGGGGGCAAATGAGCAGTTCTTC.